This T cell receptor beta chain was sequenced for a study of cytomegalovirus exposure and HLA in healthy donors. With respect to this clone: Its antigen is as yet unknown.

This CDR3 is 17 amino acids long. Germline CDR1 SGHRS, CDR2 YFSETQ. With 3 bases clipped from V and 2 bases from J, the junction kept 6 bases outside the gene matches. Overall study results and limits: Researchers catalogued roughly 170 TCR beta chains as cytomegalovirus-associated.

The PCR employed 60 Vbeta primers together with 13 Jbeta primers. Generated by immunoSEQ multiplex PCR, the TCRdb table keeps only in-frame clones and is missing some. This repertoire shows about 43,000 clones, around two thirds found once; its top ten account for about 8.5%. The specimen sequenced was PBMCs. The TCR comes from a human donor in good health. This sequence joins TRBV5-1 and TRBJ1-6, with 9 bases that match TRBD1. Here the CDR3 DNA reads TGCGCCAGCAGCTCCTGGGACAGGGCCACCTATAATTCACCCCTCCACTTT. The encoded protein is CASSSWDRATYNSPLHF.